This section outlines one TCR beta chain sequence together with its context. Its antigen is unknown. This sample is part of a study of T cell repertoires in ileal Crohn's disease. Study-level information: About half of patients got postoperative therapy: under 12 thiopurines, some 19 anti-TNF. M6 samples are neoterminal ileum biopsies from postoperative colonoscopy. The study, taken as a whole, reports: Active smokers at surgery had more clonal expansions than non-smokers. Endoscopic recurrence occurred in every patient whose clonality exceeded 26.8%.

The CDR3 runs to 15 residues. CDR1 and CDR2 (germline): LGHNA, YSLEER. V shed 3 bases and J 4 bases; nucleotides not matched to a gene: 5. Time point given: neoterminal ileum biopsy at postoperative endoscopy, about 6 months after surgery. Sequencing used immunoSEQ multiplex PCR; TCRdb keeps in-frame clones, though not all of them. Seen here are some 15,000 clones, 60% to 85% observed once, and the top ten hold roughly 4%. The sample consisted of ileal tissue. The sequence came from an adult with Crohn's disease. The gene calls are TRBV4-3 and TRBJ2-2; 7 positions match TRBD1. The chain's CDR3 is CASSHYRGGTGELFF. The CDR3 DNA is TGCGCCAGCAGCCACTACAGGGGTGGCACCGGGGAGCTGTTTTTT.